This TCR beta chain was captured by sequencing in a study of shared clonotypes between healthy human individuals. General observations from the study: Some naive CD4 clonotypes, 5% to 5.5%, turned up in common across a handful of donors. Donor scarcity curtailed the genetic and exposure-history diversity represented herein. Naive subsets tended to show greater estimated richness than memory subsets.

The DNA input per sorted-subset replicate PCR was 150 to 200 ng, corresponding to 25,000 to 30,000 T cell genomes. The method was immunoSEQ multiplex PCR; TCRdb's version includes in-frame clones alone and lacks a portion of them. Of approximately 2.4 million clones in the sample, more than 90% were seen once. A remark on this clone: Its antigen is as yet unknown.

The germline gives CDR1 SQVTM, CDR2 ANQGSEA. The CDR3 is 12 residues long. V trimming: 6 bases; J trimming: 4 bases; junction bases outside the gene matches: 3. Sequencing was performed on naive CD4+ T cells sorted from blood. The subset: CD45RA+ positively selected. The chain combines TRBV29-1 with TRBJ1-5, with 7 bases that match TRBD1. The receptor was derived from a man between 18 and 29 years old in good health. The DNA of the CDR3 is TGCAGCGTGGGGACAGCGAATCAGCCCCAGCATTTT. Protein sequence: CSVGTANQPQHF. The complete variable domain, with remaining parts taken from reference TRBV29-1 and TRBJ1-5, reads SAVISQKPSRDICQRGTSLTIQCQVDSQVTMMFWYRQQPGQSLTLIATANQGSEATYESGFVIDKFPISRPNLTFSTLTVSNMSPEDSSIYLCSVGTANQPQHFGDGTRLSIL.